This TCR beta chain is from a study of blood T cell repertoires in COVID-19. CDR1 ENHRY and CDR2 SYGVKD come from the germline V gene. The length of the CDR3 is 16 residues. V was shortened by 0 bases and J by 3 bases, with 12 bases between the two germline ends. Repertoires were generated with immunoSEQ multiplex PCR, while TCRdb's copy carries only in-frame clones and drops some. The sample consists of hundreds of thousands of clones, roughly 80% of them appearing once. This TCR came from a woman aged 60-75 years with active or convalescent COVID-19. Sequenced input: peripheral blood. The chain has TRBV10-3 and TRBJ1-5; TRBD1 is a possible D gene (6 bases). The CDR3 sequence is CAISESVGQHNQPQHF. The CDR3 DNA is TGTGCCATCAGTGAGTCAGTTGGACAGCACAATCAGCCCCAGCATTTT.